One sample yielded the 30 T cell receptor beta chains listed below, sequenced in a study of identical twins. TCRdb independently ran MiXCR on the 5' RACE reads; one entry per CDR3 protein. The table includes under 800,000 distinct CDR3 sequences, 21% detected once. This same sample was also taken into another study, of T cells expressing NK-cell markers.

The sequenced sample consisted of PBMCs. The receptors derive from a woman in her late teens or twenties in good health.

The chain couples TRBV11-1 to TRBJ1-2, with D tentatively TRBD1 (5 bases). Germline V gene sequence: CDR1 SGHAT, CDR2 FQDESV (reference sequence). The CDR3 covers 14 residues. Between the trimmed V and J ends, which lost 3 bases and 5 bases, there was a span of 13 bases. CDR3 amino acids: CASSFDSFNYGYTF. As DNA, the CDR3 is TGTGCCAGCAGCTTTGACAGTTTTAATTATGGCTACACCTTC.

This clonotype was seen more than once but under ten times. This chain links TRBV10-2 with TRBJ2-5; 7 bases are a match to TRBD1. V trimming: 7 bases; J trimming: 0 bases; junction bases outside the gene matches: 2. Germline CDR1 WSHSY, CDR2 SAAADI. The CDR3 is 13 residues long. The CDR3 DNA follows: TGCGCCAGCACCACAGGGGACCAAGAGACCCAGTACTTC. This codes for CASTTGDQETQYF.

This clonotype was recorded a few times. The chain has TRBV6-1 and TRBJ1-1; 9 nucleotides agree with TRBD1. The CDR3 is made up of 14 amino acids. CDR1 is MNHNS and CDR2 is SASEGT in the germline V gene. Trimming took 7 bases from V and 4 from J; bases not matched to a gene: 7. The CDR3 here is CASTRGQGATEAFF. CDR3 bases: TGTGCCAGCACCAGGGGACAGGGCGCCACTGAAGCTTTCTTT.

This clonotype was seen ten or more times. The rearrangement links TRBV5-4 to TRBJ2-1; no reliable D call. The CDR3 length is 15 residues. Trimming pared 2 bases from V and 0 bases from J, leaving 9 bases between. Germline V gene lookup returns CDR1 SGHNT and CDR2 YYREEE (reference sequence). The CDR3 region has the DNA TGTGCCAGCAGCTTTCCTAGAAGCTCCTACAATGAGCAGTTCTTC. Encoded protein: CASSFPRSSYNEQFF.

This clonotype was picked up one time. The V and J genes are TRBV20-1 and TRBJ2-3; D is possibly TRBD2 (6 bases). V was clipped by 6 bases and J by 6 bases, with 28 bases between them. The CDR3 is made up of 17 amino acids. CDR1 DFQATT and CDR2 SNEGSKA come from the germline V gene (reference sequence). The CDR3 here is CSASRIPGGGFPDTQYF. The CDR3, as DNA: TGCAGTGCCAGTAGAATCCCGGGTGGGGGGTTCCCGGATACGCAGTATTTT.

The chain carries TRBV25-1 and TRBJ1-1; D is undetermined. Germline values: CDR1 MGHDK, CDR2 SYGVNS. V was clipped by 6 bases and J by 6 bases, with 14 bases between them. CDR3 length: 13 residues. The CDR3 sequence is CASSHSGTSEAFF. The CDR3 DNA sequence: TGTGCCAGCAGCCACTCAGGTACATCTGAAGCTTTCTTT.

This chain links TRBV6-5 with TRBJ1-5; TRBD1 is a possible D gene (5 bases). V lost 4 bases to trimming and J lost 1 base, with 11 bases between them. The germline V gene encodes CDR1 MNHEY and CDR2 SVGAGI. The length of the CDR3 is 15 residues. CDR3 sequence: CASSSHRRSNQPQHF. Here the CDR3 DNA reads TGTGCCAGCAGTTCCCACAGGAGGAGCAATCAGCCCCAGCATTTT.

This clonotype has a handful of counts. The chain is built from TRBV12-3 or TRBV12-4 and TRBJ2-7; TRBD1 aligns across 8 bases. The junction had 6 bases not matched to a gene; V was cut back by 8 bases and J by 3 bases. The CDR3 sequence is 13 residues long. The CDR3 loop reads CASCEDRGYEQYF. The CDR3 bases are TGTGCCAGCTGCGAAGACAGGGGCTACGAGCAGTACTTC.

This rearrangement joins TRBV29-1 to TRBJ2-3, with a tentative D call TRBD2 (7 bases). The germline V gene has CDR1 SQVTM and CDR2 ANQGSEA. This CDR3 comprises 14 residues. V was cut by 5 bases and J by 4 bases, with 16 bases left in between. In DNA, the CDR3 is TGCAGCGTTAGCGGGGCAGGGGATGCAGATACGCAGTATTTT. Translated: CSVSGAGDADTQYF.

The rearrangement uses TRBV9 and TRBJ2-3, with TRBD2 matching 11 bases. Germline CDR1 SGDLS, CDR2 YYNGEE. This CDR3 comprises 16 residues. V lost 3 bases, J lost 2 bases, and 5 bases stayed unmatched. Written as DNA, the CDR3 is TGTGCCAGCAGCGGACAACTAGCGGGAGTCACAGATACGCAGTATTTT. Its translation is CASSGQLAGVTDTQYF.

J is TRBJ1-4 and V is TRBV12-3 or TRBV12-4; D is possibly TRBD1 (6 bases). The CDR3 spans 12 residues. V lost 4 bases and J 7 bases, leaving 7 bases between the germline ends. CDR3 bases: TGTGCCAGCAGTTCAGGGGTTGAAAAACTGTTTTTT. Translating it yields CASSSGVEKLFF.

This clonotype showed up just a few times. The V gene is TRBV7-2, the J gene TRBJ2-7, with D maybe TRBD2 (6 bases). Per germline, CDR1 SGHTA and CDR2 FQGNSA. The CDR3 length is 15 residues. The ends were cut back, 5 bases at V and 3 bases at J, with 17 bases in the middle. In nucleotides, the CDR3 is TGTGCCAGCAGCCGGGGGACCCTTCCGATCTACGAGCAGTACTTC. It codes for CASSRGTLPIYEQYF.

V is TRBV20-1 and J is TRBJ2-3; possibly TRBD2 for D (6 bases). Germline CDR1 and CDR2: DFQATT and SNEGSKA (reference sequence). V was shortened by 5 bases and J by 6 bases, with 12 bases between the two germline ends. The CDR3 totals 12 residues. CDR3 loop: CSAGAGLDTQYF. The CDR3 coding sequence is TGCAGTGCTGGCGCGGGACTTGATACGCAGTATTTT.

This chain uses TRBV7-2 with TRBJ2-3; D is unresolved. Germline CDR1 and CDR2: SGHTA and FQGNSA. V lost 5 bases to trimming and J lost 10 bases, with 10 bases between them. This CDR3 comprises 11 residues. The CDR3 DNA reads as TGTGCCAGCAGCCCCACCCCGGCGCAGTATTTT. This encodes CASSPTPAQYF. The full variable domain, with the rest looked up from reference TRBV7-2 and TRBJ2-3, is GAGVSQSPSNKVTEKGKDVELRCDPISGHTALYWYRQSLGQGLEFLIYFQGNSAPDKSGLPSDRFSAERTGGSVSTLTIQRTQQEDSAVYLCASSPTPAQYFGPGTRLTVL.

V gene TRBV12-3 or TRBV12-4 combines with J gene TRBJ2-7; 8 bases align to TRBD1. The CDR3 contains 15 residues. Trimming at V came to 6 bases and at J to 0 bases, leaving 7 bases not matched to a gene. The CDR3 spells CASSQDRASSYEQYF. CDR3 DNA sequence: TGTGCCAGCAGCCAGGACAGGGCGAGCTCCTACGAGCAGTACTTC.

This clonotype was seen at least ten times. The CDR3 DNA sequence: TGTGCCAGCAGGACCTCTAGCTCCTATAATTCACCCCTCCACTTT. Its translation: CASRTSSSYNSPLHF. This chain joins TRBV12-3 or TRBV12-4 and TRBJ1-6, with D unresolved. V lost 6 bases and J lost 0, with 9 bases in between. The length of the CDR3 is 15 residues.

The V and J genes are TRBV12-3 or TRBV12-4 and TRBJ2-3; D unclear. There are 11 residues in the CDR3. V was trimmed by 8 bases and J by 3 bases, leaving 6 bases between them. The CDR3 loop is CASRMTDTQYF. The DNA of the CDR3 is TGTGCCAGCCGAATGACAGATACGCAGTATTTT.

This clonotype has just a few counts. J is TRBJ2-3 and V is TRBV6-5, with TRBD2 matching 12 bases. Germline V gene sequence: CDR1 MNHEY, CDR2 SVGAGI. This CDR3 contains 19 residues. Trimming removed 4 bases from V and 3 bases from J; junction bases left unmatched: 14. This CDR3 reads CASSSSASGRAYYTDTQYF. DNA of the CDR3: TGTGCCAGCAGTTCCTCGGCTAGCGGGAGGGCATATTATACAGATACGCAGTATTTT.

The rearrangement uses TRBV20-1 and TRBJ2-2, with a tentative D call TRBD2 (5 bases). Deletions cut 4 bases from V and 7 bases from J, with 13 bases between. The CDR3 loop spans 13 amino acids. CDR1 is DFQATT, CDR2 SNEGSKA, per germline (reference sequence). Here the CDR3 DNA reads TGCAGTGCTACCCAAACTAGTCACGGGGAGCTGTTTTTT. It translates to CSATQTSHGELFF.

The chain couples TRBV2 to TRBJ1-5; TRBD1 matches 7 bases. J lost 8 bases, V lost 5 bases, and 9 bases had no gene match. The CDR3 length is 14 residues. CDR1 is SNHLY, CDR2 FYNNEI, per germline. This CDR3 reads CASSPQGRNKPQHF. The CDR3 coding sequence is TGTGCCAGCAGTCCACAGGGGAGAAATAAGCCCCAGCATTTT.

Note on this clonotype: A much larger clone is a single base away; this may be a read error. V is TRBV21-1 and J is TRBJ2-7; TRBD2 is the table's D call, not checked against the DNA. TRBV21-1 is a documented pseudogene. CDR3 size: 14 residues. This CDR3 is CASSTGTSGYEQYF. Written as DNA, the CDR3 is TGTGCCAGCAGCACGGGGACTAGCGGCTACGAGCAGTACTTC.

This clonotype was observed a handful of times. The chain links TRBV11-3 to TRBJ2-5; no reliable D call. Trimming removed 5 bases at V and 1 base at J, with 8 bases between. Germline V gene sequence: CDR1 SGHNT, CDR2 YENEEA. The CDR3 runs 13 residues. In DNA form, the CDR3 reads TGTGCCAGCAGCCCGAGCCCCCAAGAGACCCAGTACTTC. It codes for CASSPSPQETQYF.

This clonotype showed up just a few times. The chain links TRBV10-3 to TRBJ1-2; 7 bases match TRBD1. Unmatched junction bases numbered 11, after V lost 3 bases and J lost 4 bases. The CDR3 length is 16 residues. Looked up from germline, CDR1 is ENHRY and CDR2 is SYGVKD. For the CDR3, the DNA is TGTGCCATCAGTGAAAGACAGGGTCATAGTGGCTATGGCTACACCTTC. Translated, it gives CAISERQGHSGYGYTF.

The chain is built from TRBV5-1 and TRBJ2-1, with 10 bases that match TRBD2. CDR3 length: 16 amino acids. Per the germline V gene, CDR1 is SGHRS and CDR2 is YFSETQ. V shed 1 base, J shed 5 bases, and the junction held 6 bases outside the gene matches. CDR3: CASSLMEAGGNNEQFF. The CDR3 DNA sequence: TGCGCCAGCAGCTTGATGGAAGCGGGAGGGAACAATGAGCAGTTCTTC.

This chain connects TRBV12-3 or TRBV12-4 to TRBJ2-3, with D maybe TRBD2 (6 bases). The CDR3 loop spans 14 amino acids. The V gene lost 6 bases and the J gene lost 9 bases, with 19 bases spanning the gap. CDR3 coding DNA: TGTGCCAGCAGGCGTAGTGGAGGGGACGTCACGCAGTATTTT. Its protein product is CASRRSGGDVTQYF.

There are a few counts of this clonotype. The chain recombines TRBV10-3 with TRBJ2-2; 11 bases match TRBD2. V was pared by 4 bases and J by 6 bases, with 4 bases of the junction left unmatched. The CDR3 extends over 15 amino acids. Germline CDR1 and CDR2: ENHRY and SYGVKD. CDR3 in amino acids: CAISVLAGDAGELFF. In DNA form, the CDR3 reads TGTGCCATCAGTGTACTAGCGGGAGATGCCGGGGAGCTGTTTTTT.

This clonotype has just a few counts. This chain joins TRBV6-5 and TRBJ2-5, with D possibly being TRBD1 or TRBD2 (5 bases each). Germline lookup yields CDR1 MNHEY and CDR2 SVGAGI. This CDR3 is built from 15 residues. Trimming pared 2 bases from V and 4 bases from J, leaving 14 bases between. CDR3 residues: CASSYGRTRGETQYF. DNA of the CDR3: TGTGCCAGCAGTTACGGACGCACTAGGGGAGAGACCCAGTACTTC.

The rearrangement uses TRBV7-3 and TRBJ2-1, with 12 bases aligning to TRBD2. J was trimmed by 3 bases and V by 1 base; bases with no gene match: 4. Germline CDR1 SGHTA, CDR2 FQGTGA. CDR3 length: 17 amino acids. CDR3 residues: CASSLIGTSGFYNEQFF. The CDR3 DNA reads TGTGCCAGCAGCTTAATTGGGACTAGCGGGTTCTACAATGAGCAGTTCTTC.

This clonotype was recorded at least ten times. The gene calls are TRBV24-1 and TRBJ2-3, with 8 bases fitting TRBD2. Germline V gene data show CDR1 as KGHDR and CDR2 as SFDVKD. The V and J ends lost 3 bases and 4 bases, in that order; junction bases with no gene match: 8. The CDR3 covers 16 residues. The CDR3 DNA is TGTGCCACCAGTGATGTAGCGGGGTCAGCCCCAGATACGCAGTATTTT. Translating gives CATSDVAGSAPDTQYF.

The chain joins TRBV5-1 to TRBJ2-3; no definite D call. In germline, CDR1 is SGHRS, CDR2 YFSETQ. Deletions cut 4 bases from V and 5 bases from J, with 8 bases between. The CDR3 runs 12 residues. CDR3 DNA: TGCGCCAGCAGCAGTGTTGGAGATACGCAGTATTTT. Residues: CASSSVGDTQYF.